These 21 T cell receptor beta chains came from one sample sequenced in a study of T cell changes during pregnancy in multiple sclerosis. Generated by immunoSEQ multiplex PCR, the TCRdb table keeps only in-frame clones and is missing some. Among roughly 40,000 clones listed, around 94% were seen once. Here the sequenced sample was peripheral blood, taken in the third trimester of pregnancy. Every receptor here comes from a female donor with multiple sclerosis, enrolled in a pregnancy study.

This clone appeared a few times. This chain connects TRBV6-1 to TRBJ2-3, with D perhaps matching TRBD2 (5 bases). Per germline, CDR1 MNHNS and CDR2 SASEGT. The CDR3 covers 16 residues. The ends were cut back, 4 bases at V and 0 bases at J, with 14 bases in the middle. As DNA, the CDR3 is TGTGCCAGCAGTGTGAGTAGCGAACTTAGCACAGATACGCAGTATTTT. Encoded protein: CASSVSSELSTDTQYF.

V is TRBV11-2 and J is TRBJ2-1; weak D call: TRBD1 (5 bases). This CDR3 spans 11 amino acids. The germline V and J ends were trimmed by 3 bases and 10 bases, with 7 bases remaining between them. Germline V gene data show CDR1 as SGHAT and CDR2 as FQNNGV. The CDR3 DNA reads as TGTGCCAGCAGCTTGGGGCGGGAGCAGTTCTTC. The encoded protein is CASSLGREQFF.

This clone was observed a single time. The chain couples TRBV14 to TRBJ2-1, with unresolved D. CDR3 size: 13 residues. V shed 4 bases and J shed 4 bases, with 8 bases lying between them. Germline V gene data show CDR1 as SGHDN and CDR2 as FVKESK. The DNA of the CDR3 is TGTGCCAGCAGCCTCACAGTATACAATGAGCAGTTCTTC. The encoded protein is CASSLTVYNEQFF.

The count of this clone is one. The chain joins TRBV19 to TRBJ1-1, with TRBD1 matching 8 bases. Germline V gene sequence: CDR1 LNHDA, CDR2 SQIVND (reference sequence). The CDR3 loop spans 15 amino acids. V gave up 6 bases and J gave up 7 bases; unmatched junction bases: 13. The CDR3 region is CASRLSTGGFGEAFF. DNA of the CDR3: TGTGCCAGTAGACTCTCTACAGGGGGTTTTGGTGAAGCTTTCTTT.

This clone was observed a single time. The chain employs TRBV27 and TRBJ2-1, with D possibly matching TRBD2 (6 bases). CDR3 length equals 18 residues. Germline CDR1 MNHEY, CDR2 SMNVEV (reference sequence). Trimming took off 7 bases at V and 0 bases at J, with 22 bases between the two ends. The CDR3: CASKGPRDWRSSYNEQFF. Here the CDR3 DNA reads TGTGCCAGCAAGGGTCCCCGGGACTGGCGGAGCTCCTACAATGAGCAGTTCTTC.

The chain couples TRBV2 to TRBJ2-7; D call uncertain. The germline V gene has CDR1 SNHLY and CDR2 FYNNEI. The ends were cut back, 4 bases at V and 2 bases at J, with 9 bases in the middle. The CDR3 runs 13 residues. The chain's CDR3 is CASSVWRTYEQYF. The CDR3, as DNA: TGTGCCAGCAGTGTTTGGAGAACCTACGAGCAGTACTTC.

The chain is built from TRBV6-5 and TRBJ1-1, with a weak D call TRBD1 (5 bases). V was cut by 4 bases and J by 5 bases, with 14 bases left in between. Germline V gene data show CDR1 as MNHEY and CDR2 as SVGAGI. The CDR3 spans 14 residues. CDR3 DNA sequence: TGTGCCAGCAGTTCGTATTCAGGGAGGACTGAAGCTTTCTTT. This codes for CASSSYSGRTEAFF.

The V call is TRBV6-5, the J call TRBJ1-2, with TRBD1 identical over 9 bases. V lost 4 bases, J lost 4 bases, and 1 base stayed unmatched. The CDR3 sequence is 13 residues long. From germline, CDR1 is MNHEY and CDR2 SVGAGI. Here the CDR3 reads CASSSDRGYGYTF. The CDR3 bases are TGTGCCAGCAGTTCGGACAGGGGCTATGGCTACACCTTC.

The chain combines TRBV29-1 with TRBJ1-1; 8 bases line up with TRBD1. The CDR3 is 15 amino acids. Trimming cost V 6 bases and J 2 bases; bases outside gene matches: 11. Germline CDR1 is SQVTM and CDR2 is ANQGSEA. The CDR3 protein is CSVDWTGLTNTEAFF. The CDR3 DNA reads TGCAGCGTCGATTGGACAGGGCTTACAAACACTGAAGCTTTCTTT.

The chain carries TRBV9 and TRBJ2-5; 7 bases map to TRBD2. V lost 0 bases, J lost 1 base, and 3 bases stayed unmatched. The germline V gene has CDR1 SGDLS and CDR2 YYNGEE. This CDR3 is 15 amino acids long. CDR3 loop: CASSVGEGPQETQYF. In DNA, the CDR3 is TGTGCCAGCAGCGTAGGGGAGGGACCCCAAGAGACCCAGTACTTC. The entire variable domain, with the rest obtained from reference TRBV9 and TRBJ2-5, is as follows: DSGVTQTPKHLITATGQRVTLRCSPRSGDLSVYWYQQSLDQGLQFLIQYYNGEERAKGNILERFSAQQFPDLHSELNLSSLELGDSALYFCASSVGEGPQETQYFGPGTRLLVL.

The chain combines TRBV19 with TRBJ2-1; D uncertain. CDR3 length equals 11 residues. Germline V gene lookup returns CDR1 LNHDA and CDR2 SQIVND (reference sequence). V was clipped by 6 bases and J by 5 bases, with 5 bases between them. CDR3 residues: CASRGDNEQFF. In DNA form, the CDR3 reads TGTGCCAGTAGAGGAGACAATGAGCAGTTCTTC.

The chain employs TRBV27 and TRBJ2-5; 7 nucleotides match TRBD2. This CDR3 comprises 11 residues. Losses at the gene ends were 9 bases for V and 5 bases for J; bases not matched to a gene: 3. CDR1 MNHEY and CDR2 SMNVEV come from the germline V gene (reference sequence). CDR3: CASRLAETQYF. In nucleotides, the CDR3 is TGTGCCAGTAGACTAGCTGAGACCCAGTACTTC.

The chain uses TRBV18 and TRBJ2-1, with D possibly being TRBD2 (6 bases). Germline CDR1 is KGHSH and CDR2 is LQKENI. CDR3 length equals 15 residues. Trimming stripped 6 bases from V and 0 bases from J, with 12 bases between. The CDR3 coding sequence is TGTGCCAGCTCCTCCGGGACTCCCTCCTACAATGAGCAGTTCTTC. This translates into CASSSGTPSYNEQFF.

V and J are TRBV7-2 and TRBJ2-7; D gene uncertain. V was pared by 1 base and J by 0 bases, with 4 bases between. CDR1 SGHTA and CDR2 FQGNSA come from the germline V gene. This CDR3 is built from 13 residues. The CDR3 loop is CASSLDSSYEQYF. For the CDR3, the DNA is TGTGCCAGCAGCTTAGATAGCTCCTACGAGCAGTACTTC.

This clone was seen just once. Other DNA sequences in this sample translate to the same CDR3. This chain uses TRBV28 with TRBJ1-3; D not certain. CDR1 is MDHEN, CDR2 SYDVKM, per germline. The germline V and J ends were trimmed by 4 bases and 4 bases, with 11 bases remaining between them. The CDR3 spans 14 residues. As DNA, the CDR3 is TGTGCCAGCAGTTCTCCGGGTAGCGGAAACACCATATATTTT. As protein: CASSSPGSGNTIYF.

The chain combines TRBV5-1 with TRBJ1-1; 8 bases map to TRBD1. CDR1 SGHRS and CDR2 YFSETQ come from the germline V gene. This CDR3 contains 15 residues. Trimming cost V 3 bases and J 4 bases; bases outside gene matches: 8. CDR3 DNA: TGCGCCAGCAGCTCTGGACAGGGAACGGGCACTGAAGCTTTCTTT. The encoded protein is CASSSGQGTGTEAFF. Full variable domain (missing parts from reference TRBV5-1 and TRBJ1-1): KAGVTQTPRYLIKTRGQQVTLSCSPISGHRSVSWYQQTPGQGLQFLFEYFSETQRNKGNFPGRFSGRQFSNSRSEMNVSTLELGDSALYLCASSSGQGTGTEAFFGQGTRLTVV.

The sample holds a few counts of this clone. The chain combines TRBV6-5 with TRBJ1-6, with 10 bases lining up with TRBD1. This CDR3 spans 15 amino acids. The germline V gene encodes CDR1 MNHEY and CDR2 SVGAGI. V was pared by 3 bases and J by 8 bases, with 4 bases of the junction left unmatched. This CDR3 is CASSYRGTGDSPLHF. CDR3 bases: TGTGCCAGCAGTTATAGGGGGACAGGGGATTCACCCCTCCACTTT.

CDR3 DNA: TGTGCCAGCAGCTGGGGACTAGCGGGGGGAGGTGAGCAGTTCTTC. As protein: CASSWGLAGGGEQFF. The chain is built from TRBV7-3 and TRBJ2-1; 15 bases match TRBD2. The J segment lost 9 bases and the V segment lost 4 bases, leaving 4 bases of the junction unmatched. This CDR3 region has 15 residues. In germline, CDR1 is SGHTA, CDR2 FQGTGA. Full variable domain (missing parts from reference TRBV7-3 and TRBJ2-1): GAGVSQTPSNKVTEKGKYVELRCDPISGHTALYWYRQSLGQGPEFLIYFQGTGAADDSGLPNDRFFAVRPEGSVSTLKIQRTERGDSAVYLCASSWGLAGGGEQFFGPGTRLTVL.

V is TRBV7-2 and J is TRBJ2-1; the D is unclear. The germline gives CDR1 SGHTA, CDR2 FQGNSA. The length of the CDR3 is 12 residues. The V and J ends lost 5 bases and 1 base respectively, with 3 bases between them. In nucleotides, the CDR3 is TGTGCCAGCAGCCCTTCCTACAATGAGCAGTTCTTC. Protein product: CASSPSYNEQFF.

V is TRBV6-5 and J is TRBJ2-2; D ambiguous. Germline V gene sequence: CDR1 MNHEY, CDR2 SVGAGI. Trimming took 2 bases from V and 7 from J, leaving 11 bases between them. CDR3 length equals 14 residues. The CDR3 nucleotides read TGTGCCAGCAGTTACGGCAGGTTACTCGGGGAGCTGTTTTTT. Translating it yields CASSYGRLLGELFF.

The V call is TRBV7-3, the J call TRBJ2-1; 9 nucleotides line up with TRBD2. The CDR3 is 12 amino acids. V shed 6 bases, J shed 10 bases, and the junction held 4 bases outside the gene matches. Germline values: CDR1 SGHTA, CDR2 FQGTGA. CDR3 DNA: TGTGCCAGCAGTCAGCTAGCGGGGGAGCAGTTCTTC. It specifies CASSQLAGEQFF.